The rows below give T cell receptor beta chains drawn from one sample of a study of cytomegalovirus exposure and HLA in healthy donors. Profiling relied on immunoSEQ multiplex PCR, and the TCRdb table lists in-frame clones only, not all of them. There are about 120,000 clones in the sample; around 90% occur only once, and 1.5% to 2% lies in the top ten. Sample: PBMCs. These receptors all stem from a woman aged 18-29 years in good health and CMV-seronegative. Each CDR3 is given with its conserved first and last residue. A D gene is named only where the DNA matches it firmly. Rows may omit the clone size; those that give it use once, few, many or a size class.

d_gene: NA; j_gene: TRBJ1-1; v_gene: TRBV6-5; abundance: NA; CDR3nt: TGTGCCAGCAGTTTTCGGACAGTGAACACTGAAGCTTTCTTT; CDR3aa: CASSFRTVNTEAFF
d_gene: NA; j_gene: TRBJ1-5; v_gene: TRBV7-2; abundance: NA; CDR3nt: TGTGCCAGCACTTCCAGCAATCAGCCCCAGCATTTT; CDR3aa: CASTSSNQPQHF
d_gene: TRBD2; j_gene: TRBJ2-7; v_gene: TRBV7-6; abundance: NA; CDR3nt: TGTGCCAGCAGCTCTCGATTTGGACTAGCGGGAGGGAACGACGAGCAGTACTTC; CDR3aa: CASSSRFGLAGGNDEQYF
d_gene: NA; j_gene: TRBJ1-1; v_gene: TRBV19; abundance: once; CDR3nt: TGTGCCAGTAGTCTAATTATATTGGCTGAAGCTTTCTTT; CDR3aa: CASSLIILAEAFF
d_gene: NA; j_gene: TRBJ1-6; v_gene: TRBV6-5; abundance: NA; CDR3nt: TGTGCCAGCAAGAGAGCGGAAAACCTTAATTCACCCCTCCACTTT; CDR3aa: CASKRAENLNSPLHF
d_gene: TRBD2; j_gene: TRBJ2-5; v_gene: TRBV5-1; abundance: NA; CDR3nt: TGCGCCAGCAGCTTGGCGGCGGGGGGCGGAAAAGAGACCCAGTACTTC; CDR3aa: CASSLAAGGGKETQYF
d_gene: TRBD1; j_gene: TRBJ1-5; v_gene: TRBV10-3; abundance: NA; CDR3nt: TGTGCCGTCCGCGCCGATTGGTGGGCAGGGGGCTTGGAGCAGCCCCAGCATTTT; CDR3aa: CAVRADWWAGGLEQPQHF
d_gene: TRBD2; j_gene: TRBJ2-7; v_gene: TRBV10-3; abundance: once; CDR3nt: TGTGCCATCAGCGAGGGACTAGCGGGGGGGTACTACGAGCAGTACTTC; CDR3aa: CAISEGLAGGYYEQYF
d_gene: NA; j_gene: TRBJ1-2; v_gene: TRBV28; abundance: NA; CDR3nt: TGTGCCAGCAGTCGCACGGTCTATGGCTACACCTTC; CDR3aa: CASSRTVYGYTF
d_gene: NA; j_gene: TRBJ1-3; v_gene: TRBV10-3; abundance: NA; CDR3nt: TGTGCCATCAGTGAGTCGGGAGGGTTCTCTGGAAACACCATATATTTT; CDR3aa: CAISESGGFSGNTIYF
d_gene: NA; j_gene: TRBJ1-6; v_gene: TRBV11-3; abundance: NA; CDR3nt: TGTGCCAGCAGCTTACGGGATTCACCCCTCCACTTT; CDR3aa: CASSLRDSPLHF
d_gene: TRBD2; j_gene: TRBJ2-1; v_gene: TRBV19; abundance: NA; CDR3nt: TGTGCCAGTAGTTCGGGACTAGCGGGGGCGACAAAGCAGTTCTTC; CDR3aa: CASSSGLAGATKQFF
d_gene: NA; j_gene: TRBJ2-7; v_gene: TRBV2; abundance: NA; CDR3nt: TGTGCCAGCAACTTCGCCTACGAGCAGTACTTC; CDR3aa: CASNFAYEQYF
d_gene: TRBD2; j_gene: TRBJ2-1; v_gene: TRBV5-1; abundance: NA; CDR3nt: TGCGCCAGCAGCTTAGCAACTAGCGGGAGTTACAATGAGCAGTTCTTC; CDR3aa: CASSLATSGSYNEQFF
d_gene: TRBD1; j_gene: TRBJ2-7; v_gene: TRBV19; abundance: NA; CDR3nt: TGTGCCAGTAGTATAGGAAGACAGGGCACCTACGAGCAGTACTTC; CDR3aa: CASSIGRQGTYEQYF
d_gene: TRBD1; j_gene: TRBJ1-3; v_gene: TRBV6-1; abundance: NA; CDR3nt: TGTGCCAGCAGTGAAGAGGACAGGGCCTCTGGAAACACCATATATTTT; CDR3aa: CASSEEDRASGNTIYF
d_gene: NA; j_gene: TRBJ1-1; v_gene: TRBV7-3; abundance: NA; CDR3nt: TGTGCCAGCAGCTTAGGGGGACAGAACACTGAAGCTTTCTTT; CDR3aa: CASSLGGQNTEAFF
d_gene: NA; j_gene: TRBJ1-2; v_gene: TRBV5-1; abundance: NA; CDR3nt: TGCGCCAGCAGCCCTGTAGACAGTTACTATGGCTACACCTTC; CDR3aa: CASSPVDSYYGYTF
d_gene: NA; j_gene: TRBJ2-2; v_gene: TRBV18; abundance: NA; CDR3nt: TGTGCCAGTTCGACAGGGTCGGGGGACACCGGGGAGCTGTTTTTT; CDR3aa: CASSTGSGDTGELFF
d_gene: NA; j_gene: TRBJ1-1; v_gene: TRBV7-8; abundance: NA; CDR3nt: TGTGCCAGCAGCCCATCGGTGCTGAACACTGAAGCTTTCTTT; CDR3aa: CASSPSVLNTEAFF
d_gene: NA; j_gene: TRBJ2-7; v_gene: TRBV2; abundance: NA; CDR3nt: TGTGCCAGCACCTTCACTTCCTACGAGCAGTACTTC; CDR3aa: CASTFTSYEQYF
d_gene: NA; j_gene: TRBJ1-1; v_gene: TRBV18; abundance: NA; CDR3nt: TGTGCCAGCTCGCCCAACAGGGTAGGCACTGAAGCTTTCTTT; CDR3aa: CASSPNRVGTEAFF
d_gene: NA; j_gene: TRBJ2-7; v_gene: TRBV6-6; abundance: NA; CDR3nt: TGTGCCAGCAGTTACAGCGGGGACACGCGTATCTACGAGCAGTACTTC; CDR3aa: CASSYSGDTRIYEQYF
d_gene: TRBD1; j_gene: TRBJ1-1; v_gene: TRBV6-1; abundance: NA; CDR3nt: TGTGCCAGCAGTGAGAGGGGGCGCGACACTGAAGCTTTCTTT; CDR3aa: CASSERGRDTEAFF
d_gene: NA; j_gene: TRBJ1-1; v_gene: TRBV19; abundance: few; CDR3nt: TGTGCCAGTAGTATTCACAGGGCGGAAGCTTTCTTT; CDR3aa: CASSIHRAEAFF
d_gene: NA; j_gene: TRBJ2-5; v_gene: TRBV27; abundance: NA; CDR3nt: TGTGCCAGCAGTGTCTGGGGCTGGGGAGAGACCCAGTACTTC; CDR3aa: CASSVWGWGETQYF
d_gene: NA; j_gene: TRBJ1-2; v_gene: TRBV27; abundance: NA; CDR3nt: TGTGCCAGCGGGGAAGGAGGAGACTATGGCTACACCTTC; CDR3aa: CASGEGGDYGYTF
d_gene: NA; j_gene: TRBJ1-1; v_gene: TRBV7-8; abundance: NA; CDR3nt: TGTGCCAGCAGCCCGGGAATCTATGGGGAGAGGAACACTGAAGCTTTCTTT; CDR3aa: CASSPGIYGERNTEAFF
d_gene: NA; j_gene: TRBJ2-1; v_gene: TRBV19; abundance: NA; CDR3nt: TGTGCCAGTAGTATCAACAGTTACAATGAGCAGTTCTTC; CDR3aa: CASSINSYNEQFF
d_gene: NA; j_gene: TRBJ2-7; v_gene: TRBV19; abundance: NA; CDR3nt: TGTGCCAGTAGTATAGGAGGTAGCCTGGAGCAGTACTTC; CDR3aa: CASSIGGSLEQYF
d_gene: NA; j_gene: TRBJ1-1; v_gene: TRBV9; abundance: once; CDR3nt: TGTGCCAGCAGCGTAGAGGGGATGGCTGAAGCTTTCTTT; CDR3aa: CASSVEGMAEAFF
d_gene: NA; j_gene: TRBJ1-5; v_gene: TRBV10-3; abundance: once; CDR3nt: TGTGCCATCAGCACAACGGACACTGATCAGCCCCAGCATTTT; CDR3aa: CAISTTDTDQPQHF
d_gene: NA; j_gene: TRBJ2-2; v_gene: TRBV27; abundance: NA; CDR3nt: TGTGCCAGCAGTTACCAGCGGAGAAAGGGGGAGCTGTTTTTT; CDR3aa: CASSYQRRKGELFF
d_gene: NA; j_gene: TRBJ2-3; v_gene: TRBV27; abundance: NA; CDR3nt: TGTGCCAGCAGTACAGGTCCGGGCACAGATACGCAGTATTTT; CDR3aa: CASSTGPGTDTQYF
d_gene: NA; j_gene: TRBJ1-1; v_gene: TRBV6-5; abundance: NA; CDR3nt: TGTGCCAGCAGTTCCAGCGTACACGCCCGGACTGAAGCTTTCTTT; CDR3aa: CASSSSVHARTEAFF
d_gene: TRBD2; j_gene: TRBJ2-1; v_gene: TRBV20-1; abundance: NA; CDR3nt: TGCAGTGCTGAGCGGGGTGGAGGGTTCTTC; CDR3aa: CSAERGGGFF
d_gene: TRBD2; j_gene: TRBJ2-1; v_gene: TRBV27; abundance: NA; CDR3nt: TGTGCCAGCAGTTCCGGACTAGCGGGTGGCTCCTACAATGAGCAGTTCTTC; CDR3aa: CASSSGLAGGSYNEQFF
d_gene: NA; j_gene: TRBJ1-2; v_gene: TRBV7-9; abundance: once; CDR3nt: TGTGCCAGCAGCTTAATTAGACTGAGATATGGCTACACCTTC; CDR3aa: CASSLIRLRYGYTF
d_gene: NA; j_gene: TRBJ2-4; v_gene: TRBV18; abundance: NA; CDR3nt: TGTGCCAGCTCACCGGTCGTACAGCCGAAGGACATTCAGTACTTC; CDR3aa: CASSPVVQPKDIQYF
d_gene: TRBD1; j_gene: TRBJ2-7; v_gene: TRBV2; abundance: NA; CDR3nt: TGTGCCAGCAGTTCCGGACAGGGGGCTCGGTACTTC; CDR3aa: CASSSGQGARYF
d_gene: NA; j_gene: TRBJ1-3; v_gene: TRBV9; abundance: NA; CDR3nt: TGTGCCAGCAGCGTAGCTGGGGGCGAGGGAAACACCATATATTTT; CDR3aa: CASSVAGGEGNTIYF
d_gene: NA; j_gene: TRBJ2-5; v_gene: TRBV2; abundance: NA; CDR3nt: TGTGCCAGCAGTTACAGTGAAGAGACCCAGTACTTC; CDR3aa: CASSYSEETQYF
d_gene: NA; j_gene: TRBJ1-2; v_gene: TRBV7-9; abundance: NA; CDR3nt: TGTGCCAGCAGTCAGGAGGGGGGCTACACCTTC; CDR3aa: CASSQEGGYTF
d_gene: NA; j_gene: TRBJ1-1; v_gene: TRBV10-3; abundance: NA; CDR3nt: TGTGCCATCAGCGTCAGGGGGAACACTGAAGCTTTCTTT; CDR3aa: CAISVRGNTEAFF
d_gene: TRBD2; j_gene: TRBJ2-3; v_gene: TRBV27; abundance: NA; CDR3nt: TGTGCCAGCAGTTTGTGGACTAGCGGCAGGACAGATACGCAGTATTTT; CDR3aa: CASSLWTSGRTDTQYF
d_gene: NA; j_gene: TRBJ2-7; v_gene: TRBV6-4; abundance: NA; CDR3nt: TGTGCCAGCAGTGAAGTAAGCGGACACGAGCAGTACTTC; CDR3aa: CASSEVSGHEQYF
d_gene: NA; j_gene: TRBJ1-1; v_gene: TRBV5-1; abundance: NA; CDR3nt: TGCGCCAGCAGCCCCTCGCGGACAAGGAACACTGAAGCTTTCTTT; CDR3aa: CASSPSRTRNTEAFF
d_gene: TRBD1; j_gene: TRBJ1-6; v_gene: TRBV5-8; abundance: NA; CDR3nt: TGTGCCAGCAGCTTACGACAGGGGTTTAATTCACCCCTCCACTTT; CDR3aa: CASSLRQGFNSPLHF
d_gene: NA; j_gene: TRBJ1-1; v_gene: TRBV2; abundance: NA; CDR3nt: TGTGCCAGCAGGGGAGGGCGGGCAAACACTGAAGCTTTCTTT; CDR3aa: CASRGGRANTEAFF
d_gene: NA; j_gene: TRBJ2-7; v_gene: TRBV7-2; abundance: NA; CDR3nt: TGTGCCAGCAGCTTCGAGGTCCTCTACGAGCAGTACTTC; CDR3aa: CASSFEVLYEQYF